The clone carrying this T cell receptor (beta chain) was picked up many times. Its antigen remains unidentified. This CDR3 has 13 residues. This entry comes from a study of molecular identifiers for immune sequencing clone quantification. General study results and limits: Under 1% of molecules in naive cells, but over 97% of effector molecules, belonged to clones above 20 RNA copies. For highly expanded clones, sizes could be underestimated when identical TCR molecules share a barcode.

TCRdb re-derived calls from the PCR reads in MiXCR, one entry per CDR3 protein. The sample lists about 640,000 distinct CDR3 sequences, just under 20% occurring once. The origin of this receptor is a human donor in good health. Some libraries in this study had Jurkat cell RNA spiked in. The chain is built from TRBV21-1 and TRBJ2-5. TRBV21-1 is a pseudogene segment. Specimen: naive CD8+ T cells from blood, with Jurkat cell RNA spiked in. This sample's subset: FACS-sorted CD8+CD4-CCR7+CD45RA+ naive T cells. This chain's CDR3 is CASSKYSQETQYF. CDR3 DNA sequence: TGTGCCAGCAGCAAGTACAGCCAAGAGACCCAGTACTTC.